The rows below give T cell receptor beta chains drawn from one sample of a study of blood T cells in healthy people across ages. TCRdb called the 5' RACE reads again in MiXCR, with one record for every CDR3 protein. There are roughly 790,000 distinct CDR3 sequences in the sample; roughly 45% occur only once, and more than 20% lies in the top ten. The sequenced sample was blood. The origin of the receptors is a woman aged 55 to 70 in good health. CDR3s include the opening cysteine and the closing phenylalanine or tryptophan. A D gene is named only where the DNA matches it firmly. Size is stated for part of the rows, as once, few or many counts, or as a class when the clone is expanded.

D gene	clone size	V gene	J gene	CDR3 length	CDR3 DNA	CDR3 protein
TRBD2	once	TRBV25-1	TRBJ2-1	17	TGTGCCAGCAGTCCCCTCGAGAGGGGCGGGGGGGCGGATGAGCAGTTCTTC	CASSPLERGGGADEQFF
.	few	TRBV11-2	TRBJ1-2	12	TGTGCCAGCAGCTTAAACAGTTACGGCTACACCTTC	CASSLNSYGYTF
.	.	TRBV3-1	TRBJ2-7	13	TGTGCCAGCAGCCAAGAAGGGGGGATTGAGCAGTACTTC	CASSQEGGIEQYF
.	few	TRBV6-2/TRBV6-3	TRBJ2-3	15	TGTGCCAGCAGTTACGAGGTAGCGGAGACAGATACGCAGTATTTT	CASSYEVAETDTQYF
.	.	TRBV28	TRBJ2-1	15	TGTGCCAGCATTGACTTTGGGAGCTCCTACAATGAGCAGTTCTTC	CASIDFGSSYNEQFF
.	few	TRBV28	TRBJ2-7	14	TGTGCCAGCAGCCCCCACCAGGGGCCCTACGAGCAGTACTTC	CASSPHQGPYEQYF
TRBD2	once	TRBV5-6	TRBJ2-1	15	TGTGCCAGCAGTGTAGCGGGATTTAATAGGAATGAGCAGTTCTTC	CASSVAGFNRNEQFF
.	.	TRBV2	TRBJ2-4	15	TGTGCCAGCGGCCGGGCTGACCTAGCCAAAAACATTCAGTACTTC	CASGRADLAKNIQYF
.	many	TRBV6-5	TRBJ1-1	13	TGTGCCAGCAGTCCATCTATTGGGGGGCGGTCTTTCTTT	CASSPSIGGRSFF
.	few	TRBV6-5	TRBJ1-2	14	TGTGCCAGCAGTTACAGCCCAGGGGATCGTGGCTACACCTTC	CASSYSPGDRGYTF
TRBD2	.	TRBV9	TRBJ2-3	18	TGTGCCAGCAGCGTAGGCGGGACTAGCGGGAGTTTGGAGGATACGCAGTATTTT	CASSVGGTSGSLEDTQYF
.	.	TRBV7-2	TRBJ1-4	12	TGTGCCAGCAGCCCGCCCGGGGAAAAACTGTTTTTT	CASSPPGEKLFF
TRBD2	.	TRBV20-1	TRBJ2-3	16	TGCAGTGCTAGAGCAACTAGCGGGTCAGGGCTGGATACGCAGTATTTT	CSARATSGSGLDTQYF
.	.	TRBV29-1	TRBJ2-7	12	TGCATCGTCGTTCAGGGGTTTCTCGAGCAGTACTTC	CIVVQGFLEQYF
TRBD1	few	TRBV10-3	TRBJ2-1	14	TGTGCCACCGGGACAGGGACATCCTACAATGAGCAGTTCTTC	CATGTGTSYNEQFF
TRBD1	.	TRBV25-1	TRBJ1-2	15	TGTGCCAGCAGTGAGCGGCAGGGGGCCAACTATGGCTACACCTTC	CASSERQGANYGYTF
.	.	TRBV5-1	TRBJ1-2	14	TGCGCCAGCAGCTTCGACCCCCTTAACTATGGCTACACCTTC	CASSFDPLNYGYTF
.	.	TRBV2	TRBJ2-7	14	TGTGCCAGCAGGGGAGGAGGGACCTCCTACGAGCAGTACTTC	CASRGGGTSYEQYF
TRBD1	.	TRBV6-5	TRBJ2-3	16	TGTGCCAGCAGTTACGTAAGGACAGGACTCACAGATACGCAGTATTTT	CASSYVRTGLTDTQYF
.	few	TRBV3-1	TRBJ2-3	13	TGTGCCAGCAGCCAAGATTACCCCGATACGCAGTATTTT	CASSQDYPDTQYF
TRBD2	few	TRBV7-2	TRBJ2-1	19	TGTGCCAGCAGCTTAGTGGCGGGAGGGGGTCTGGGTACATACAATGAGCAGTTCTTC	CASSLVAGGGLGTYNEQFF
TRBD1	.	TRBV27	TRBJ2-7	15	TGTGCCAGCATGATCCGGGGGACAGGGGCGGGCGAGCAGTACTTC	CASMIRGTGAGEQYF
.	.	TRBV12-3/TRBV12-4	TRBJ2-1	15	TGTGCCAGCAGGGAAGGAAGGGGGACAATACTGGGGCAGTTCTTC	CASREGRGTILGQFF
.	.	TRBV2	TRBJ2-3	12	TGTGCCAGCAGTGAAGGGCGCTATACGCAGTATTTT	CASSEGRYTQYF
TRBD1	.	TRBV3-1	TRBJ2-2	15	TGTGCCAGCAGCCATGAACAGGGGGCCGGCGGGGAGCTGTTTTTT	CASSHEQGAGGELFF
.	.	TRBV20-1	TRBJ2-2	14	TGCAGTGCTCAGGACGTCCAGGGAAACGGGGAGCTGTTTTTT	CSAQDVQGNGELFF
TRBD2	few	TRBV25-1	TRBJ2-7	15	TGTGCCAGCAGTGAATGGGGTAGCGGGGTGAGGGAGCAGTACTTC	CASSEWGSGVREQYF
.	.	TRBV11-2	TRBJ2-7	14	TGTGCCAGCAGCTTAGCGGGGAGAGACAATGAGCAGTACTTC	CASSLAGRDNEQYF
.	.	TRBV12-3/TRBV12-4	TRBJ2-7	14	TGTGCCAGCAGTTTTCGGACAAGGCGAAACGAGCAGTACTTC	CASSFRTRRNEQYF
.	.	TRBV3-1	TRBJ2-7	14	TGTGCCAGCAGCCAAGGGACAGTTACTTACGAGCAGTACTTC	CASSQGTVTYEQYF
.	.	TRBV5-1	TRBJ2-3	16	TGCGCCAGCAGCTTGGGCGCGACATCTAGCACAGATACGCAGTATTTT	CASSLGATSSTDTQYF
.	.	TRBV3-1	TRBJ2-7	16	TGTGCCAGCAGCCCCGTGGTGAGGGGGGGCACTTACGAGCAGTACTTC	CASSPVVRGGTYEQYF
.	.	TRBV20-1	TRBJ1-6	13	TGCAGTGCAGACACAGGAACTGGTTCACCCCTCCACTTT	CSADTGTGSPLHF
.	.	TRBV7-3	TRBJ1-1	16	TGTGCCAGCAGTACCGGGACACCCCTCGAGAACACTGAAGCTTTCTTT	CASSTGTPLENTEAFF
.	.	TRBV20-1	TRBJ2-7	15	TGCAGTGCTCCCGAGGAGGGACTTCCCTCCTACGAGCAGTACTTC	CSAPEEGLPSYEQYF
TRBD2	.	TRBV29-1	TRBJ2-7	12	TGCAGCGTTGAGTATTCGGGGGGCGAGCAGTACTTC	CSVEYSGGEQYF
.	once	TRBV29-1	TRBJ1-1	14	TGCAGCGTTGAAGGGGGGGTCGCTGGGACTGAAGCTTTCTTT	CSVEGGVAGTEAFF
.	.	TRBV2	TRBJ1-1	12	TGTGCCAGCAGTACAGGGTACACTGAAGCTTTCTTT	CASSTGYTEAFF
.	.	TRBV10-3	TRBJ2-7	15	TGTGCCATCAGTGAGTCGGGGGCGAGCTCCTACGAGCAGTACTTC	CAISESGASSYEQYF
TRBD1	few	TRBV7-2	TRBJ1-2	15	TGTGCCAGCAGGGGGACAGCCGAATCTAACTATGGCTACACCTTC	CASRGTAESNYGYTF
TRBD2	many	TRBV6-6	TRBJ2-7	15	TGTGCCACCCTGGGTAGCGGGGGGCCCTTGACCGAGCAGTACTTC	CATLGSGGPLTEQYF
.	few	TRBV9	TRBJ2-5	16	TGTGCCAGCAGCACCAACCCCAGGGGCGTAGGGGAGACCCAGTACTTC	CASSTNPRGVGETQYF
TRBD1	.	TRBV7-9	TRBJ2-5	14	TGTGCCAGCAGGCCCGGGACAGGTGTCGATGAGCAGTACTTC	CASRPGTGVDEQYF
.	.	TRBV3-1	TRBJ2-7	13	TGTGCCAGCAGCCAAGGCTCCTGGGACGAGCAGTACTTC	CASSQGSWDEQYF
.	once	TRBV20-1	TRBJ1-4	16	TGCAGTGCTCCCCTCGTAGGGGTCAAGGGGGATGAAAAACTGTTTTTT	CSAPLVGVKGDEKLFF
TRBD1	few	TRBV27	TRBJ1-2	13	TGTGCCAGCAGGCCGACAGGGGCGGGTGGCTACACCTTC	CASRPTGAGGYTF
.	.	TRBV12-3/TRBV12-4	TRBJ2-3	14	TGTGCCAGCAGCTTCCGCGAGGGTGGAGATACGCAGTATTTT	CASSFREGGDTQYF
.	once	TRBV29-1	TRBJ2-1	14	TGCAGCGTCCAAGAGGGAAGCTCCTACAATGAGAAGTTCTTC	CSVQEGSSYNEKFF
.	.	TRBV4-3	TRBJ1-6	13	TGCGCCAGCAGCCAAGCCCTAGACAGACCGCTCCACTTT	CASSQALDRPLHF
.	.	TRBV6-2/TRBV6-3	TRBJ2-1	18	TGTGCCAGCAGTTACCAAACAGGTACAGGGACGTCCTACAATGAGCAGTTCTTC	CASSYQTGTGTSYNEQFF
.	few	TRBV7-6	TRBJ2-1	16	TGTGCCAGCAGCTTAGCGCCCGGCAGCTCCTACAATGAGCAGTTCTTC	CASSLAPGSSYNEQFF